Below, 2 T cell receptor beta chains from the same sample are listed, as sequenced in a study of T cells after yellow fever vaccination. TCRdb redid the calling of the 5' RACE reads with MiXCR, one entry per CDR3 protein. The table records 200,000 to 300,000 distinct CDR3 sequences, approximately 3.5% of them present only once. Source: PBMCs, taken 15 days after the yellow fever booster vaccination. The origin of the receptors is a man between 18 and 35 years old who received the YFV17D yellow fever vaccine.

This clonotype was seen repeatedly, ten times or more. The genes are TRBV7-9 and TRBJ1-2; TRBD1 agrees at 9 bases. CDR1 is SEHNR and CDR2 is FQNEAQ in the germline V gene (reference sequence). V was clipped by 5 bases and J by 3 bases; unmatched bases: 7. CDR3 length equals 15 residues. The CDR3 sequence: CASSLQGAQDYGYTF. CDR3 DNA: TGTGCCAGCAGCCTACAGGGGGCTCAGGACTATGGCTACACCTTC.

Only a few counts were recorded for this clonotype. The chain links TRBV6-5 to TRBJ1-1; D might be TRBD1 (6 bases). CDR1 is MNHEY, CDR2 SVGAGI, per germline. Trimming removed 8 bases at V and 3 bases at J, with 10 bases between. CDR3 size: 12 residues. DNA for the CDR3: TGTGCCAGCGTTTCAGGGGACACTGAAGCTTTCTTT. Translating gives CASVSGDTEAFF.